Given below is one TCR beta chain in context. No antigen is known for it. The entry originates in a study of cytomegalovirus exposure and HLA in healthy donors. General study results and limits: DRB1 had the most TCR associations and HLA-C the fewest, a later analysis found, with rates varying by HLA locus. Confirmation was obtained in vitro that a few CMV-associated chains are specific for CMV antigens. Associated with cytomegalovirus, according to the listing, were 164 TCR beta chains. A prior analysis recorded that most TCR beta V segments were productive about 90% or about 30% of the time.

The CDR3 is 18 residues long. Germline loops: CDR1 SGHVS, CDR2 FQNEAQ. Trimming removed 0 bases from V and 8 bases from J, with 22 bases in between. Use of 60 Vbeta and 13 Jbeta primers characterized the PCR. This table comes from immunoSEQ multiplex PCR, and its TCRdb copy is limited to in-frame clones, with some not included. The profile shows some 150,000 clones, around 79% of them singletons. The TCR originated in a man in his thirties or forties in good health and CMV-seropositive. V gene TRBV7-8 combines with J gene TRBJ2-2, with D perhaps TRBD2 (7 bases). The sample was PBMCs. CDR3 nucleotide sequence: TGTGCCAGCAGCTTAGCCGGCGGGGGCCCCGCGGGAGCAGGGGAGCTGTTTTTT. Its protein is CASSLAGGGPAGAGELFF.